This T cell receptor beta chain emerged from a study of blood T cells in healthy people across ages. Points from the study as a whole: In the absence of known donor CMV status, changes in expanded clonotypes were possibly confounded. Naive CD4+ cells and diversity were both higher in long-lived donors than in aged donors. Naive T cell percentage and TCR beta diversity correlated strongly.

There are many counts of this clonotype. Its target is not known. V was cut by 6 bases and J by 6 bases, with 17 bases left in between. The germline V gene has CDR1 SGHTA and CDR2 FQGTGA. The length of the CDR3 is 14 residues. Per sample, a minimum of 6 million PBMCs were isolated. A second PCR, run for roughly 6 to 11 cycles, used a sample-barcoded 5' primer plus a J-beta primer mix. TCRdb processed the 5' RACE reads anew with MiXCR; each CDR3 protein has one entry. The sample lists around 580,000 distinct CDR3 sequences; around 50% were seen once. The source of this sequence is an older man in good health. The chain couples TRBV7-3 to TRBJ1-1, with a tentative D call TRBD1 (6 bases). Sequencing was performed on blood. The CDR3 is CASSPDGGLPEAFF. CDR3 DNA sequence: TGTGCCAGCAGTCCTGATGGGGGGCTGCCTGAAGCTTTCTTT. Variable domain in full (rest from reference TRBV7-3 and TRBJ1-1): GAGVSQTPSNKVTEKGKYVELRCDPISGHTALYWYRQSLGQGPEFLIYFQGTGAADDSGLPNDRFFAVRPEGSVSTLKIQRTERGDSAVYLCASSPDGGLPEAFFGQGTRLTVV.